The entry below gives a single T cell receptor beta chain sequence along with its context. The antigen is unknown. This record belongs to a study of OX40 agonist ivuxolimab in advanced cancers. Study-wide points: Compared with others, partial responders at 0.1-3.0 mg/kg displayed clonal expansion among the lowest.

Germline lookup yields CDR1 SNHLY and CDR2 FYNNEI. V shed 0 bases and J shed 7 bases, with 16 bases lying between them. The CDR3 spans 15 residues. Method: immunoSEQ multiplex PCR; TCRdb's copy keeps in-frame clones and lacks some. The sample holds about 58,000 clones, around 90% seen once. Sequences were derived from CD4+ or CD8+ T cells sorted from blood, sampled in a trial of the OX40 agonist ivuxolimab. This rearrangement joins TRBV2 to TRBJ2-7; tentative D call: TRBD2 (6 bases). The TCR comes from an adult with an advanced solid tumor such as melanoma, head and neck, liver or kidney cancer. The CDR3 spells CASSEALWEAGEQYF. As DNA, the CDR3 is TGTGCCAGCAGTGAAGCGCTTTGGGAGGCGGGGGAGCAGTACTTC.